Following are 21 T cell receptor beta chains from one sample sequenced in a study of response to subunit inactivated influenza vaccine. One entry per CDR3 protein, called by TCRdb with MiXCR from the RT-PCR reads. The sample holds about 520,000 distinct CDR3 sequences, approximately 7.3% seen once. The specimen comprised PBMCs from blood, sampled approximately 25 months after vaccination. The receptors were sampled from a man between 50 and 70 years old who received an inactivated influenza vaccine.

Worth noting for this clonotype: A much larger clonotype is one base distant, so this may be a read error. The chain carries TRBV5-6 and TRBJ1-1; 7 bases fit TRBD1. J lost 4 bases, V lost 2 bases, and 2 bases had no gene match. CDR1 and CDR2 (germline): SGHDT, YYEEEE. This CDR3 is built from 13 residues. The CDR3 nucleotides read TGTGCCAGCAGCTTCCCAGGGGGCACTGAAGCTTTCTTT. This translates into CASSFPGGTEAFF.

This clonotype was recorded at least ten times. The chain employs TRBV15 and TRBJ2-5; 7 nucleotides match TRBD2. CDR1 is LNHNV and CDR2 is YYDKDF in the germline V gene (reference sequence). CDR3 length: 16 amino acids. Trimming removed 1 base from V and 2 bases from J; junction bases left unmatched: 7. The CDR3 spells CATSRVLAGAQETQYF. The DNA for the CDR3 is TGTGCCACCAGCAGAGTCTTAGCGGGCGCACAAGAGACCCAGTACTTC.

The chain joins TRBV12-3 or TRBV12-4 to TRBJ2-3, with D unclear. Trimming shortened V by 3 bases and J by 2 bases, and 12 bases separated the two germline ends. The length of the CDR3 is 15 residues. CDR3 in amino acids: CASSFVGQITDTQYF. In DNA form, the CDR3 reads TGTGCCAGCAGTTTTGTAGGGCAGATCACAGATACGCAGTATTTT.

This clonotype was detected ten times or more. An end of the junction differs from the germline gene, which may be a read error. The chain couples TRBV7-7 to TRBJ2-1; no firm D call. Germline V lookup: CDR1 SSHAT, CDR2 FNYEAQ (reference sequence). There are 14 residues in the CDR3. Written as DNA, the CDR3 is TGTGCTAGCAGCTTAGGGCCCAGGAACAATGAGCAGTTCTTC. Translating gives CASSLGPRNNEQFF. Drawing the rest from reference TRBV7-7 and TRBJ2-1, the complete variable domain is GAGVSQSPRYKVTKRGQDVTLRCDPISSHATLYWYQQALGQGPEFLTYFNYEAQPDKSGLPSDRFSAERPEGSISTLTIQRTEQRDSAMYRCASSLGPRNNEQFFGPGTRLTVL.

The rearrangement joins TRBV11-2 to TRBJ2-1; D possibly corresponds to TRBD2 (6 bases). V was clipped by 2 bases and J by 5 bases, with 13 bases between them. The CDR3 covers 15 residues. Germline V CDR1 and CDR2: SGHAT, FQNNGV. CDR3 bases: TGTGCCAGCAGCTTAACCCCTGGGGGGAACAATGAGCAGTTCTTC. Its translation is CASSLTPGGNNEQFF.

This clonotype was recorded at least ten times. For the CDR3, the DNA is TGCAGTGCTAGCGGAGATCCGGGTACGCAGTATTTT. Protein sequence: CSASGDPGTQYF. The chain couples TRBV20-1 to TRBJ2-3; D is ambiguous. V was pared by 3 bases and J by 8 bases, with 12 bases between. The germline CDR1 and CDR2 sequences are DFQATT and SNEGSKA (reference sequence). The CDR3 has 12 residues.

The chain joins TRBV7-2 to TRBJ2-1; TRBD2 matches 13 bases. J was trimmed by 3 bases and V by 5 bases; bases with no gene match: 7. Germline V lookup: CDR1 SGHTA, CDR2 FQGNSA. The length of the CDR3 is 17 residues. The CDR3 here is CASSPTSGGVLYNEQFF. Here the CDR3 DNA reads TGTGCCAGCAGCCCCACTAGCGGGGGGGTCCTCTACAATGAGCAGTTCTTC.

This clonotype was recorded a few times. The germline gene is not matched at one end of the junction; a read error may be the cause. The rearrangement links TRBV20-1 to TRBJ1-1, with D tentatively TRBD1 (6 bases). The CDR3 extends over 13 amino acids. CDR1 is DFQATT, CDR2 SNEGSKA, per germline (reference sequence). The CDR3 region has the DNA TGCAGTGCCAGAGGACAGCAGAACACTGAAGCTTTCTTT. This translates into CSARGQQNTEAFF.

This clonotype has more than one count but fewer than ten. V and J are TRBV20-1 and TRBJ2-7, with 7 bases that match TRBD2. In germline, CDR1 is DFQATT, CDR2 SNEGSKA (reference sequence). The CDR3 is 16 amino acids. The V gene end was trimmed by 2 bases and the J gene end by 3 bases; junction bases not matched to a gene: 13. The CDR3 reads CSARPLERDVVYEQYF. CDR3 DNA sequence: TGCAGTGCTAGACCTCTAGAGCGGGACGTTGTCTACGAGCAGTACTTC.

The chain couples TRBV12-3 or TRBV12-4 to TRBJ2-3; 9 bases fit TRBD2. The ends lost 5 bases at V and 2 bases at J; junction bases unmatched: 8. The CDR3 runs to 16 residues. Here the CDR3 DNA reads TGTGCCAGCAGTCGGCGGGGGGGCGATTCCACAGATACGCAGTATTTT. Amino acid sequence: CASSRRGGDSTDTQYF.

The J gene is TRBJ2-1, the V gene TRBV20-1; 9 positions match TRBD2. Unmatched junction bases numbered 7, after V lost 1 base and J lost 0 bases. The CDR3 is made up of 17 amino acids. From germline, CDR1 is DFQATT and CDR2 SNEGSKA (reference sequence). For the CDR3, the DNA is TGCAGTGCTAGAGTCCTAGCGGGGCTTAGCTCCTACAATGAGCAGTTCTTC. Translated: CSARVLAGLSSYNEQFF.

In regard to this clonotype: One junction end disagrees with the germline gene, perhaps due to a read error. The rearrangement joins TRBV11-2 to TRBJ1-2; 12 bases map to TRBD1. CDR1 is SGHAT and CDR2 is FQNNGV in the germline V gene. The length of the CDR3 is 18 residues. The CDR3, as DNA: TGTGCCAGCAGCCAGACCCGGGGGACAGGGGGCTGGGGCTATGGCTGCACCTTC. It codes for CASSQTRGTGGWGYGCTF. The entire variable domain, with the rest obtained from reference TRBV11-2 and TRBJ1-2, is as follows: EAGVAQSPRYKIIEKRQSVAFWCNPISGHATLYWYQQILGQGPKLLIQFQNNGVVDDSQLPKDRFSAERLKGVDSTLKIQPAKLEDSAVYLCASSQTRGTGGWGYGCTFGSGTRLTVV.

This clonotype was counted only a few times. The chain employs TRBV5-1 and TRBJ2-1; D remains unclear. Germline V gene sequence: CDR1 SGHRS, CDR2 YFSETQ. The CDR3 is 14 residues long. V was shortened by 5 bases and J by 0 bases, with 9 bases between the two germline ends. The CDR3 sequence: CASSAESSYNEQFF. For the CDR3, the DNA is TGCGCCAGCAGTGCGGAAAGCTCCTACAATGAGCAGTTCTTC.

This clonotype appeared a few times. The chain carries TRBV7-8 and TRBJ2-7; TRBD1 matches at 8 bases. CDR1 SGHVS and CDR2 FQNEAQ come from the germline V gene. The V segment lost 4 bases and the J segment 3 bases; nucleotides outside the gene matches: 5. The CDR3 contains 14 residues. The CDR3 DNA reads as TGTGCCAGCAGCTCTGACAGGGGAAACTACGAGCAGTACTTC. This sequence encodes CASSSDRGNYEQYF.

In this sample, this clonotype turned up a few times. The chain joins TRBV7-8 to TRBJ2-1, with a possible D match to TRBD2 (6 bases). Germline loops: CDR1 SGHVS, CDR2 FQNEAQ. The V and J ends lost 4 bases and 3 bases respectively, with 16 bases between them. This CDR3 spans 16 amino acids. The CDR3 reads CASSSRRAGYYNEQFF. Written as DNA, the CDR3 is TGTGCCAGCAGCTCCCGGAGGGCGGGATACTACAATGAGCAGTTCTTC.

The gene calls are TRBV24-1 and TRBJ2-1, with TRBD2 as a possible D gene (6 bases). This CDR3 is built from 18 residues. The germline V gene has CDR1 KGHDR and CDR2 SFDVKD. The V gene lost 3 bases and the J gene lost 0 bases, with 17 bases spanning the gap. This CDR3 is CATSDAPGTAGSYNEQFF. The DNA of the CDR3 is TGTGCCACCAGTGATGCCCCCGGGACTGCGGGCTCCTACAATGAGCAGTTCTTC.

The table lists this clonotype with a few counts. The V call is TRBV6-1, the J call TRBJ2-2; 8 nucleotides line up with TRBD2. Germline loops: CDR1 MNHNS, CDR2 SASEGT. V was pared by 8 bases and J by 7 bases, with 9 bases of the junction left unmatched. The length of the CDR3 is 14 residues. CDR3 bases: TGTGCCAGCCGCGGGGGGCGGGGCGGCGGGGAGCTGTTTTTT. It yields the protein CASRGGRGGGELFF.

The chain uses TRBV12-3 or TRBV12-4 and TRBJ2-7; D not resolved. CDR3 length: 14 residues. V was pared by 3 bases and J by 5 bases, with 14 bases between. In DNA form, the CDR3 reads TGTGCCAGCAGTTTGAGCCATCTCATGAACGAGCAGTACTTC. It yields the protein CASSLSHLMNEQYF.

This clonotype has a handful of counts. This chain joins TRBV5-6 and TRBJ1-5; D might be TRBD1 (6 bases). V was cut by 3 bases and J by 0 bases, with 13 bases left in between. The CDR3 is 16 amino acids. Looked up from germline, CDR1 is SGHDT and CDR2 is YYEEEE. CDR3 sequence: CASSSPGVASNQPQHF. For the CDR3, the DNA is TGTGCCAGCAGCTCGCCAGGGGTTGCTAGCAATCAGCCCCAGCATTTT.

CDR3 sequence reads: CASSLNGGRYNEQFF. The CDR3 nucleotides are TGTGCCAGCAGTTTAAACGGGGGGCGCTACAATGAGCAGTTCTTC. The chain carries TRBV12-3 or TRBV12-4 and TRBJ2-1; a possible D gene is TRBD2 (7 bases). The CDR3 spans 15 residues. V gave up 2 bases and J gave up 3 bases, with 11 bases separating them.

This clonotype was observed at least ten times. The V gene is TRBV12-3 or TRBV12-4, the J gene TRBJ1-5; D is possibly TRBD1 (5 bases). Trimming stripped 5 bases from V and 6 bases from J, with 17 bases between. The CDR3 consists of 15 residues. Here the CDR3 reads CASSLGQGGSQPQHF. CDR3 DNA: TGTGCCAGCAGTCTGGGGCAGGGCGGGAGTCAGCCCCAGCATTTT.